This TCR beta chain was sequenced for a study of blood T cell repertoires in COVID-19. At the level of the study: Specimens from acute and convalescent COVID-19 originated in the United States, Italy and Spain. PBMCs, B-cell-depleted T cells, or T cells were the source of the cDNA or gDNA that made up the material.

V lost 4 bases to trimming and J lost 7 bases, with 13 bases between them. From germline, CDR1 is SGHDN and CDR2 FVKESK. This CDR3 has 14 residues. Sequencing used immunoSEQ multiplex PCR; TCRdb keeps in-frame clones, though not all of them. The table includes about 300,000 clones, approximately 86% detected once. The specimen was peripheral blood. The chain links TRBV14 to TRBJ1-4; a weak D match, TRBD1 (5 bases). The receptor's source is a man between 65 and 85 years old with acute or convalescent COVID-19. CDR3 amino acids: CASSRRGGSEKLFF. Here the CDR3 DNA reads TGTGCCAGCAGCCGACGCGGGGGTAGTGAAAAACTGTTTTTT.